The entry below describes one T cell receptor beta chain. The data were taken from a study of CD8+ T cells in alopecia areata. Turning to the study itself: Treated patients took oral tofacitinib at 5 to 10 mg twice daily.

RNA, once extracted, was reverse transcribed into cDNA for use as the sequencing template. TCRdb keeps only in-frame clones here, not all; method: immunoSEQ multiplex PCR. The table shows 100,000 to 150,000 clones, with roughly three fifths occurring only once. PBMCs, the starting material, were the source of sorted CD4+ and CD8+ T cells. Source: CD4+ T cells sorted from blood, taken at week 0. This clonotype originated in a human donor with alopecia areata.

CDR3: CASSYAAGGYNEQFF. The DNA of the CDR3 is TGTGCCAGCAGTTACGCCGCAGGGGGATACAATGAGCAGTTCTTC. The chain joins TRBV6-5 to TRBJ2-1; 7 positions agree with TRBD1. CDR3 size: 15 residues. CDR1 and CDR2 from the germline V gene are MNHEY and SVGAGI. The junction had 5 bases not matched to a gene; V was cut back by 2 bases and J by 4 bases.